This T cell receptor beta chain was captured in a study of post-analysis software for immune sequencing data. Study-wide context: Disease trajectories encompassed relapsing-remitting, secondary progressive and progressive-relapsing multiple sclerosis. Overall study findings and caveats: Controls showed lower frequencies than patients for roughly five TRBV segments, and TRBV5-6, TRBV5-1 and TRBV20-1 were among these. A significant reduction in normalized Chao1 diversity was observed in multiple sclerosis patients versus controls.

CDR1 is SGHRS and CDR2 is YFSETQ in the germline V gene. With V trimmed by 1 base and J by 3 bases, 4 bases remained unmatched. The CDR3 sequence is 14 residues long. Prepared TCR beta cDNA libraries contained unique molecular identifiers. Some 500,000 cDNA molecules came from around 1 to 9.1 million T cells. Via MiXCR, TCRdb re-called the PCR reads, giving one row per CDR3 protein. The table includes some 690,000 distinct CDR3 sequences, 30% detected once. Notes on this clonotype: What it recognizes is unknown.

Sequencing was carried out using blood. The receptor was derived from a girl aged 10 to 17 with multiple sclerosis. The rearrangement joins TRBV5-1 to TRBJ2-7; 7 nucleotides align to TRBD1. The CDR3 reads CASSLKSGGYEQYF. CDR3 DNA sequence: TGCGCCAGCAGCTTGAAGTCAGGGGGCTACGAGCAGTACTTC.